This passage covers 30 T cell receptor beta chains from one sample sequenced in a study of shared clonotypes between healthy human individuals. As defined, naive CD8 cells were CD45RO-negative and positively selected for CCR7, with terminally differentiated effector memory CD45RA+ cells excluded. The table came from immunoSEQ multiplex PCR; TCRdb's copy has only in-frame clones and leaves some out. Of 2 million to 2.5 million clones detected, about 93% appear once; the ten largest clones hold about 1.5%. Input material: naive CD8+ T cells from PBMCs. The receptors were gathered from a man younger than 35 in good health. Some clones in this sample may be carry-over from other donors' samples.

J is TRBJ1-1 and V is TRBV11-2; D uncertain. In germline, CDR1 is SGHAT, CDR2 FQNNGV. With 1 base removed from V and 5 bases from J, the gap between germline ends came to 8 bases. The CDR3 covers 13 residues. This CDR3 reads CASSLVRATEAFF. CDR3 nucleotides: TGTGCCAGCAGCTTAGTGCGAGCAACTGAAGCTTTCTTT.

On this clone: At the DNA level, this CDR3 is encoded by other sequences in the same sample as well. Here the CDR3 DNA reads TGTGCCAGCAGTTTATACCCCGGGACGGGTCGTCAGGAGCAGTACTTC. Translated: CASSLYPGTGRQEQYF. The chain recombines TRBV27 with TRBJ2-7; either TRBD1 or TRBD2 may fit D (5 bases each). This CDR3 spans 16 amino acids. Looked up from germline, CDR1 is MNHEY and CDR2 is SMNVEV (reference sequence). The V and J ends lost 1 base and 7 bases respectively, with 20 bases between them.

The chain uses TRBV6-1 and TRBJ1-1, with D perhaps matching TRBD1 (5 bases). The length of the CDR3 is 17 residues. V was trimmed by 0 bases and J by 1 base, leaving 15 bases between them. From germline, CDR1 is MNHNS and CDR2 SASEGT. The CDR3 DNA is TGTGCCAGCAGTGAAGCTGTATGGAAGGGGTCGAACACTGAAGCTTTCTTT. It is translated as CASSEAVWKGSNTEAFF.

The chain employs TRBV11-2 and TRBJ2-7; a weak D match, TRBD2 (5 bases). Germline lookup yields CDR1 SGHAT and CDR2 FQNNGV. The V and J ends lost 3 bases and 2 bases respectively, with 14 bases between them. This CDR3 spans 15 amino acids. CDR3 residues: CASSFGPGSTYEQYF. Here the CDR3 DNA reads TGTGCCAGCAGCTTTGGCCCGGGGTCAACCTACGAGCAGTACTTC.

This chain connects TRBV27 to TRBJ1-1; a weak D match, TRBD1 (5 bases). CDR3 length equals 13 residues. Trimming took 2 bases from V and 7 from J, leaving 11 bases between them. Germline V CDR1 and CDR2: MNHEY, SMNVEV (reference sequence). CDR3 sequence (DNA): TGTGCCAGCAGTTTAGGACAACCCTTTGAAGCTTTCTTT. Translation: CASSLGQPFEAFF.

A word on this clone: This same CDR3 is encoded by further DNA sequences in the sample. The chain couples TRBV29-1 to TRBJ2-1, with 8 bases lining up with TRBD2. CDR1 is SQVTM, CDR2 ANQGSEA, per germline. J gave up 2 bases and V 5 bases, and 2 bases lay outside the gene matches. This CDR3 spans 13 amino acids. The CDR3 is CSVRGGTYNEQFF. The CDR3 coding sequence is TGCAGCGTTCGGGGGGGAACCTACAATGAGCAGTTCTTC.

This CDR3 reads CASSLLAGESETQYF. The CDR3 region has the DNA TGTGCCAGCAGCTTACTAGCGGGAGAATCAGAGACCCAGTACTTC. V usage is TRBV13 and J usage is TRBJ2-5, with TRBD2 identical over 10 bases. Germline-derived CDR1 and CDR2 are PRHDT and FYEKMQ (reference sequence). Germline trimming cut 2 bases from V and 4 bases from J; bases unmatched to any gene: 4. This CDR3 spans 15 amino acids.

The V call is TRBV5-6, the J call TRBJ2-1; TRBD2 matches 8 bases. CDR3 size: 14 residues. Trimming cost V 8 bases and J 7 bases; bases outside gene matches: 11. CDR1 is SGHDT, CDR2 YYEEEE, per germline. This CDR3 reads CASAPLAVWNEQFF. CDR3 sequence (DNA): TGTGCCAGTGCCCCACTAGCGGTCTGGAATGAGCAGTTCTTC.

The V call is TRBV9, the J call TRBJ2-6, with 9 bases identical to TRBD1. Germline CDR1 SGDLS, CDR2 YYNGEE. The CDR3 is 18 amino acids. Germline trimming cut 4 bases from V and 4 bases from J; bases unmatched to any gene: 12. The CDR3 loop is CASSPGQGPSGGANVLTF. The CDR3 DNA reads TGTGCCAGCAGCCCAGGACAGGGGCCTAGTGGGGGGGCCAACGTCCTGACTTTC.

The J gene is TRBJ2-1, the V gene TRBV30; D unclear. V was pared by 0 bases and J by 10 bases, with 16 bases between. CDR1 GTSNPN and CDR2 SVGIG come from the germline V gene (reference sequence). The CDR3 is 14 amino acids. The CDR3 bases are TGTGCCTGGAGTGTACGGAAGGCGCCCCCGGAGCAGTTCTTC. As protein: CAWSVRKAPPEQFF.

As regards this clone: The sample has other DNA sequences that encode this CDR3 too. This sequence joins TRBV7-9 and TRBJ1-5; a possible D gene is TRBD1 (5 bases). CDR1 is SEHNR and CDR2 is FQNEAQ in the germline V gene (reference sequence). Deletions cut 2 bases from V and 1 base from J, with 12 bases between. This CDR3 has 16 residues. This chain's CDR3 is CASSLSQGGSNQPQHF. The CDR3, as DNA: TGTGCCAGCAGCTTATCCCAGGGCGGGAGCAATCAGCCCCAGCATTTT.

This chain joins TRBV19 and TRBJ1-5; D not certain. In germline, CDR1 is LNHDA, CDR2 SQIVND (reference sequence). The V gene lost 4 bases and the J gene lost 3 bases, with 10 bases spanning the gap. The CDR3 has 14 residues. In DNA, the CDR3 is TGTGCCAGTAGTACCGACCGGCTCAATCAGCCCCAGCATTTT. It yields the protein CASSTDRLNQPQHF.

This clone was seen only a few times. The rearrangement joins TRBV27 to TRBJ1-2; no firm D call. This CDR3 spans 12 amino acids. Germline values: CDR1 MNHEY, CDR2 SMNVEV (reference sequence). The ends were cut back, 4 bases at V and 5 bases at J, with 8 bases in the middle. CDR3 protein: CASSSGRYGYTF. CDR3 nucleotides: TGTGCCAGCAGTTCAGGACGGTATGGCTACACCTTC.

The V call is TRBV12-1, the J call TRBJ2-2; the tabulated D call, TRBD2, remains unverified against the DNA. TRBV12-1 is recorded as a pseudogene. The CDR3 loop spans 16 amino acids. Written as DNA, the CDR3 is TGTGCCAGCAGCCCGTTTAGCGGCACGAACACCGGGGAGCTGTTTTTT. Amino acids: CASSPFSGTNTGELFF.

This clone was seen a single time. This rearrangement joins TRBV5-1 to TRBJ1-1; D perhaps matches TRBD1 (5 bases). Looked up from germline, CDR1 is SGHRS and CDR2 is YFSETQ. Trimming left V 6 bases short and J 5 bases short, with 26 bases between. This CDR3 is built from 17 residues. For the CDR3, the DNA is TGCGCCAGCAAGGCGTGGCAGGGCCTTGAGCGGGGGACTGAAGCTTTCTTT. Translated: CASKAWQGLERGTEAFF.

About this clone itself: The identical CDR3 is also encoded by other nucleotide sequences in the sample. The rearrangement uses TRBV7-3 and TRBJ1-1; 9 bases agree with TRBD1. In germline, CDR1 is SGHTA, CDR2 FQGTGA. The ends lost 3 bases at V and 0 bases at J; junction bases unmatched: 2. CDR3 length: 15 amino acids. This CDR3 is CASSLGTGLNTEAFF. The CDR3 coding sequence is TGTGCCAGCAGCTTGGGGACAGGGCTGAACACTGAAGCTTTCTTT.

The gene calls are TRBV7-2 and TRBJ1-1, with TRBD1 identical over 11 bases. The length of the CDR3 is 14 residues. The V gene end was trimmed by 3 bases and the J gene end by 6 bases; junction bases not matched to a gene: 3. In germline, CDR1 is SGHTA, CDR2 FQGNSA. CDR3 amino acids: CASSFRTGGSEAFF. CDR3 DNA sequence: TGTGCCAGCAGCTTTAGGACAGGGGGCTCTGAAGCTTTCTTT.

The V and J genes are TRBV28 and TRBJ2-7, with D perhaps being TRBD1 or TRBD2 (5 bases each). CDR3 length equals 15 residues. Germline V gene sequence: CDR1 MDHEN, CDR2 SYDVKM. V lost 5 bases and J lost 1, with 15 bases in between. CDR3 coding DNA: TGTGCCAGCAGTCAAATCGGGACCTTTTCCTACGAGCAGTACTTC. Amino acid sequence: CASSQIGTFSYEQYF.

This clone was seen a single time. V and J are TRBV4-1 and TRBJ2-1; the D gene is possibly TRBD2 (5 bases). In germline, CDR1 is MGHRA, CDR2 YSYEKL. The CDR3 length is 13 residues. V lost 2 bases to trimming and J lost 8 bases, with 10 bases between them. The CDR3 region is CASSQPSTDEQFF. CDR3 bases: TGCGCCAGCAGCCAACCTAGCACCGATGAGCAGTTCTTC.

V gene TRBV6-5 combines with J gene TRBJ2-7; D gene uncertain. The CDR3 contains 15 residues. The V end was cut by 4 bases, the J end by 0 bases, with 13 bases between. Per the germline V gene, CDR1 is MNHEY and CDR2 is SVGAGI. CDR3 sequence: CASSSLFRSSYEQYF. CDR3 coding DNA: TGTGCCAGCAGTTCGCTCTTTCGGAGCTCCTACGAGCAGTACTTC.

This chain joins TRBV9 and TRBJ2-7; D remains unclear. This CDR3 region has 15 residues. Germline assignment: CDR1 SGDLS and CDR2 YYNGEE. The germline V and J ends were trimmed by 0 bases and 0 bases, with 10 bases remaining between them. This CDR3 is CASSVAQAPSYEQYF. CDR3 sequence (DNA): TGTGCCAGCAGCGTAGCCCAGGCCCCCTCCTACGAGCAGTACTTC.

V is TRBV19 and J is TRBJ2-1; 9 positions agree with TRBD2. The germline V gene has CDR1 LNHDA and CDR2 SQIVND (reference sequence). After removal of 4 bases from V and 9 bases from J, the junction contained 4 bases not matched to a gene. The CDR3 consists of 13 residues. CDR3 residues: CASSSGRASEQFF. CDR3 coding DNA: TGTGCCAGTAGTAGCGGGAGGGCCAGTGAGCAGTTCTTC.

The CDR3 is CASSEGRGRDEQYF. The CDR3 DNA reads as TGTGCCAGCAGTGAGGGCAGGGGGCGAGACGAGCAGTACTTC. V is TRBV2 and J is TRBJ2-7, with TRBD1 identical over 8 bases. The CDR3 has 14 amino acids. Germline V lookup: CDR1 SNHLY, CDR2 FYNNEI. V lost 3 bases to trimming and J lost 5 bases; unmatched junction nucleotides: 6. The whole variable domain, remainder taken from reference TRBV2 and TRBJ2-7, is EPEVTQTPSHQVTQMGQEVILRCVPISNHLYFYWYRQILGQKVEFLVSFYNNEISEKSEIFDDQFSVERPDGSNFTLKIRSTKLEDSAMYFCASSEGRGRDEQYFGPGTRLTVT.

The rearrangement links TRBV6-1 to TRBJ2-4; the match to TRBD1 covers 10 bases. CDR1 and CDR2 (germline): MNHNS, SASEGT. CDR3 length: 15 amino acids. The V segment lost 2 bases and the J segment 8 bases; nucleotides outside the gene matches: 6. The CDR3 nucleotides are TGTGCCAGCAGTGAAACGGGACAGGGGAGATACATTCAGTACTTC. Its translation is CASSETGQGRYIQYF.

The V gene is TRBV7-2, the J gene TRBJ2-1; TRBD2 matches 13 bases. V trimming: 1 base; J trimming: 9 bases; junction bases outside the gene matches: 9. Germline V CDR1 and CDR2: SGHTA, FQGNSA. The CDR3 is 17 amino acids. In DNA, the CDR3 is TGTGCCAGCAGCTTAGAACCGGGACTAGCGGGGAGGGGTGAGCAGTTCTTC. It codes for CASSLEPGLAGRGEQFF.

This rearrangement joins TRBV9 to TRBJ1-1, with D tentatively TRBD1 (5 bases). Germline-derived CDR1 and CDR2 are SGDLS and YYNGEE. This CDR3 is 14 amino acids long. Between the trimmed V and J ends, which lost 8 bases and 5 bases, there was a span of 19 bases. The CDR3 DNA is TGTGCCAGTTCGTTGCCCCAGGGAGGGACTGAAGCTTTCTTT. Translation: CASSLPQGGTEAFF. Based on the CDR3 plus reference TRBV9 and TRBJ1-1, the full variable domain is DSGVTQTPKHLITATGQRVTLRCSPRSGDLSVYWYQQSLDQGLQFLIQYYNGEERAKGNILERFSAQQFPDLHSELNLSSLELGDSALYFCASSLPQGGTEAFFGQGTRLTVV.

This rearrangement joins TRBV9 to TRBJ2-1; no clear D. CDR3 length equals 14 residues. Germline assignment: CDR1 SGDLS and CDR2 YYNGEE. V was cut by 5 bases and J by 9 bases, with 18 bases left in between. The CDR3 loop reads CASRDPQGVGEQFF. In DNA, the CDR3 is TGTGCCAGCAGGGACCCTCAAGGTGTAGGTGAGCAGTTCTTC.

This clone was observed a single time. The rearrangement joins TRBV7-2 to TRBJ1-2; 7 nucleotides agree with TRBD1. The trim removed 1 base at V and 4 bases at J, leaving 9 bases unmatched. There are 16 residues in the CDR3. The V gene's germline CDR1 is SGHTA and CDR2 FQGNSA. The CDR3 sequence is CASSLVGGRDIYGYTF. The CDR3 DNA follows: TGTGCCAGCAGCTTAGTAGGGGGCAGGGATATCTATGGCTACACCTTC.

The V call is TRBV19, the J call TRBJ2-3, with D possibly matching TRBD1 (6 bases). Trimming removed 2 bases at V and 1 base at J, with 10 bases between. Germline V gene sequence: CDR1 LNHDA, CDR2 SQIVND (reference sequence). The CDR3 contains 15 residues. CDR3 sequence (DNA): TGTGCCAGTAGTATAAGGGGGTCCCGCACAGATACGCAGTATTTT. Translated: CASSIRGSRTDTQYF. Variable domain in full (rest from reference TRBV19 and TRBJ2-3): DGGITQSPKYLFRKEGQNVTLSCEQNLNHDAMYWYRQDPGQGLRLIYYSQIVNDFQKGDIAEGYSVSREKKESFPLTVTSAQKNPTAFYLCASSIRGSRTDTQYFGPGTRLTVL.

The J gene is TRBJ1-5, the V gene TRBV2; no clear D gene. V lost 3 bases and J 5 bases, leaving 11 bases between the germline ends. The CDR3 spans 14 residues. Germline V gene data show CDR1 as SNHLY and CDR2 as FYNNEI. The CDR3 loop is CASSELSAHQPQHF. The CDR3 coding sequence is TGTGCCAGCAGTGAGCTAAGCGCCCATCAGCCCCAGCATTTT.